This TCR beta chain emerged from a study of blood T cell repertoires in COVID-19. Turning to the study itself: The study drew acute and convalescent COVID-19 samples from the United States, Italy and Spain. Nucleic acid was either cDNA or gDNA, and it came from T cells, B-cell-depleted T cells, or PBMCs.

J was trimmed by 7 bases and V by 0 bases; bases with no gene match: 9. The CDR3 spans 17 residues. Germline lookup yields CDR1 LGHNA and CDR2 YSLEER. In the authors' workflow: Estimation of nucleated cell counts relied on the amplification of reference gene primers. Produced via immunoSEQ multiplex PCR; TCRdb's table is partial and in-frame only. V and J calls and clone size are those listed in that table; D and trimming were worked out from the DNA. The table lists more than 300,000 clones, roughly 88% of them singletons. The chain carries TRBV4-3 and TRBJ2-1; TRBD2 matches 10 bases. The sample comprised peripheral blood. The sequence derives from a woman in her fifties or sixties with acute or convalescent COVID-19. The CDR3 sequence is CASSQDQSGRAGNEQFF. CDR3 bases: TGCGCCAGCAGCCAAGATCAAAGCGGGAGGGCTGGAAATGAGCAGTTCTTC.